Below, one TCR beta chain is given with its context. This CDR3 has 15 amino acids. Germline CDR1 and CDR2: GTSNPN and SVGIG (reference sequence). J gave up 4 bases and V 5 bases, and 10 bases lay outside the gene matches. The data derive from a study of blood T cell repertoires in COVID-19. Study overall: The study drew acute and convalescent COVID-19 samples from the United States, Italy and Spain.

The assay was immunoSEQ multiplex PCR, and TCRdb's table has in-frame clones only and misses some. The sample contains 270,000 or so clones, around nine tenths of which appear only once. This clonotype originated in a man in his forties or fifties with active or convalescent COVID-19. Sequenced material: peripheral blood. The chain has TRBV30 and TRBJ2-1; 8 bases map to TRBD2. CDR3 nucleotides: TGTGCCTGGGCGATCGGGGGGGCGTATTACAATGAGCAGTTCTTC. This gives the protein CAWAIGGAYYNEQFF. The full variable domain, with the rest looked up from reference TRBV30 and TRBJ2-1, is SQTIHQWPATLVQPVGSPLSLECTVEGTSNPNLYWYRQAAGRGLQLLFYSVGIGQISSEVPQNLSASRPQDRQFILSSKKLLLSDSGFYLCAWAIGGAYYNEQFFGPGTRLTVL.